Given below is one T cell receptor beta chain in context. This sample is part of a study of PD-L1 blockade in urothelial cancer. The time point was: pretreatment peripheral blood. Urothelial carcinoma, locally advanced or metastatic, affected the patients. Sequenced by immunoSEQ multiplex PCR; TCRdb stores in-frame clones only, minus some. The sample shows 55,000 to 85,000 clones, roughly 84% of them seen only once. The CDR3 runs 14 residues. The germline CDR1 and CDR2 sequences are MDHEN and SYDVKM. Deletions cut 5 bases from V and 5 bases from J, with 15 bases between. The chain joins TRBV28 to TRBJ1-1; D unresolved. The TCR sequence derives from a woman aged 70-85 years with urothelial cancer. The input for sequencing was PBMCs, taken around atezolizumab (anti-PD-L1) treatment. CDR3 residues: CASSLRTRGTEAFF. CDR3 in DNA: TGTGCCAGCAGTCTGCGGACCAGAGGGACTGAAGCTTTCTTT.